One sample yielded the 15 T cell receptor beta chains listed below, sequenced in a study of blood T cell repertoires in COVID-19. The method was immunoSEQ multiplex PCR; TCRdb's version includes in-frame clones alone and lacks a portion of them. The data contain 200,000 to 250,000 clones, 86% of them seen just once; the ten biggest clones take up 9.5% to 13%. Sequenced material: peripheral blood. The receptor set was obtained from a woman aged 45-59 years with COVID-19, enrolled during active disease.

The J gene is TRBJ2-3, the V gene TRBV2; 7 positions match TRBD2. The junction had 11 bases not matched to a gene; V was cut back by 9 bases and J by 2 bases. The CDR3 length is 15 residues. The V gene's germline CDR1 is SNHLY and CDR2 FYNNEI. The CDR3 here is CASTQRGATTDTQYF. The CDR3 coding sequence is TGTGCCAGTACTCAGCGGGGCGCAACCACAGATACGCAGTATTTT.

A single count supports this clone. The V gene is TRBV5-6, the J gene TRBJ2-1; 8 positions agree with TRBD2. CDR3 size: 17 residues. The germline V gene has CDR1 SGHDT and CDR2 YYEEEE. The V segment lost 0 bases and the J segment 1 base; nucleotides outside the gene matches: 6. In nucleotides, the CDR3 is TGTGCCAGCAGCTTGGCGGGGGGGCCGAGGTCCTACAATGAGCAGTTCTTC. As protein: CASSLAGGPRSYNEQFF. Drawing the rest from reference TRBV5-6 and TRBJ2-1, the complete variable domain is DAGVTQSPTHLIKTRGQQVTLRCSPKSGHDTVSWYQQALGQGPQFIFQYYEEEERQRGNFPDRFSGHQFPNYSSELNVNALLLGDSALYLCASSLAGGPRSYNEQFFGPGTRLTVL.

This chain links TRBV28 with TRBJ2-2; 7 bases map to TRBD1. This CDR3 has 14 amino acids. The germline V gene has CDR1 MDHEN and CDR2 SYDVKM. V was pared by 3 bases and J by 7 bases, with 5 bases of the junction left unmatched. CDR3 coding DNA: TGTGCCAGCAGTTTCGGACAGGCGGGCGGGGAGCTGTTTTTT. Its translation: CASSFGQAGGELFF.

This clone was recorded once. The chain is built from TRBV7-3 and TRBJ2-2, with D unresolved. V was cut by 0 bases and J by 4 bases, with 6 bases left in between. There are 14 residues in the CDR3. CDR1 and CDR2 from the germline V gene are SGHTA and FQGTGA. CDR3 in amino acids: CASSLTRPTGELFF. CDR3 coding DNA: TGTGCCAGCAGCTTAACGCGGCCCACCGGGGAGCTGTTTTTT.

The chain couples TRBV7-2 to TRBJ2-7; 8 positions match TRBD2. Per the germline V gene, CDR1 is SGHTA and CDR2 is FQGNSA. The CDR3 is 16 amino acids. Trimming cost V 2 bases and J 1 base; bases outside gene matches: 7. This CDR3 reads CASSLTSGLGSYEQYF. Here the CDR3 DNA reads TGTGCCAGCAGCTTAACATCGGGACTAGGGTCCTACGAGCAGTACTTC.

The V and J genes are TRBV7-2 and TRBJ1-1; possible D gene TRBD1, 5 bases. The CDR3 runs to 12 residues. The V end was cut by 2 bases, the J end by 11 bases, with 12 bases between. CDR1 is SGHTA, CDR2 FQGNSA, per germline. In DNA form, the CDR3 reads TGTGCCAGCAGCTTACCAGGGTTGTTCGCTTTCTTT. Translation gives CASSLPGLFAFF. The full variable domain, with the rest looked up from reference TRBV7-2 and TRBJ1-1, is GAGVSQSPSNKVTEKGKDVELRCDPISGHTALYWYRQSLGQGLEFLIYFQGNSAPDKSGLPSDRFSAERTGGSVSTLTIQRTQQEDSAVYLCASSLPGLFAFFGQGTRLTVV.

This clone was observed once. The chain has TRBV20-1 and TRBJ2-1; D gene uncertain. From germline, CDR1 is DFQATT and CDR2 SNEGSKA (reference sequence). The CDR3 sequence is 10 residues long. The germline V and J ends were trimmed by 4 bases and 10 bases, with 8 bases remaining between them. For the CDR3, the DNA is TGCAGTGCTATTGGAGTAGAGCAGTTCTTC. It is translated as CSAIGVEQFF.

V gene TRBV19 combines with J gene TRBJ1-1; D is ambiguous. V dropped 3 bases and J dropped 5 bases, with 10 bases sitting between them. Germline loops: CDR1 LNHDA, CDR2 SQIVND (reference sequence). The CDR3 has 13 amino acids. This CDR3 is CASSIKGDTEAFF. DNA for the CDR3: TGTGCCAGTAGTATTAAGGGAGATACTGAAGCTTTCTTT.

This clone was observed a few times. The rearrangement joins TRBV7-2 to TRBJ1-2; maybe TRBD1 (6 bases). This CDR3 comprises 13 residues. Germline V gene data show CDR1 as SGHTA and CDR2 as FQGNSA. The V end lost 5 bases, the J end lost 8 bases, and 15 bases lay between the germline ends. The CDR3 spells CASSPSDSAGYTF. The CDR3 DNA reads TGTGCCAGCAGCCCGTCGGACAGCGCGGGCTACACCTTC.

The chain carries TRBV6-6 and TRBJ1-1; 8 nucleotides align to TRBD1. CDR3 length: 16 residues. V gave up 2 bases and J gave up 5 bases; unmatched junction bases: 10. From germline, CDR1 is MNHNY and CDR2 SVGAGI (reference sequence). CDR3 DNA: TGTGCCAGCAGTTACCAGCCGACAGGGGAAAGGACTGAAGCTTTCTTT. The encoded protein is CASSYQPTGERTEAFF.

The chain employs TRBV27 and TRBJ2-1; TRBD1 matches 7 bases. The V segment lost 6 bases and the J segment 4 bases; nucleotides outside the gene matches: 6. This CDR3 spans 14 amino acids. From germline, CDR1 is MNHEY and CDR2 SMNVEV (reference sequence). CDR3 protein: CASSRGNSYNEQFF. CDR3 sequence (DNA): TGTGCCAGCAGCAGGGGGAACAGTTACAATGAGCAGTTCTTC.

CDR3 in amino acids: CATTQGSNQPQHF. CDR3 coding DNA: TGTGCCACCACCCAGGGGAGCAATCAGCCCCAGCATTTT. V usage is TRBV24-1 and J usage is TRBJ1-5; D might be TRBD1 (6 bases). CDR3 length: 13 amino acids. Between the trimmed V and J ends, which lost 8 bases and 1 base, there was a span of 8 bases. Germline values: CDR1 KGHDR, CDR2 SFDVKD.

This chain's CDR3 is CASSFDIWESPLHF. The CDR3 bases are TGCGCCAGCAGCTTTGACATCTGGGAGTCACCCCTCCACTTT. V usage is TRBV5-1 and J usage is TRBJ1-6; unclear D gene. V dropped 2 bases and J dropped 10 bases, with 13 bases sitting between them. The CDR3 has 14 amino acids. Germline loops: CDR1 SGHRS, CDR2 YFSETQ.

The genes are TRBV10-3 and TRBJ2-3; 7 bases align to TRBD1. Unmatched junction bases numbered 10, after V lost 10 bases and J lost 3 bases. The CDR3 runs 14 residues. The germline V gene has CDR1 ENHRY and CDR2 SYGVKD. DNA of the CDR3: TGTGCCAGTTCAGGGACAGCCATTACAGATACGCAGTATTTT. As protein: CASSGTAITDTQYF.

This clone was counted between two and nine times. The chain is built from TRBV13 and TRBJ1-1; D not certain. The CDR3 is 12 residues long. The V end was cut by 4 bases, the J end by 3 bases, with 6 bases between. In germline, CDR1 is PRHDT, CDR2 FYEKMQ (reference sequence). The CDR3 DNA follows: TGTGCCAGCAGCTCGAGGGACACTGAAGCTTTCTTT. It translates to CASSSRDTEAFF.